The rows below give T cell receptor beta chains drawn from one sample of a study of post-analysis software for immune sequencing data. MiXCR, run by TCRdb on the PCR reads, gives a single entry per CDR3 protein. Of about 820,000 distinct CDR3 sequences in the sample, 53% were seen once. Sequencing used blood. All receptors come from a girl under 18 with multiple sclerosis. Both conserved end residues are part of each CDR3. The D gene is left open where the match is weak. Size tells how often a clone was seen (once, few, many) or the class of an expanded clone, and some rows leave it out.

j_gene	v_gene	abundance	d_gene	CDR3nt	CDR3aa
TRBJ2-3	TRBV27	.	TRBD2	TGTGCCAGCAGTCGGACTAGCGGGAGGCCTACCCCTAGCACAGATACGCAGTATTTT	CASSRTSGRPTPSTDTQYF
TRBJ1-2	TRBV20-1	few	.	TGCAGTGCTAGAGAACTACGGCGGGGGAACTATGGCTACACCTTC	CSARELRRGNYGYTF
TRBJ1-6	TRBV3-1	few	TRBD1	TGTGCCAGCAGTCGGGACAGGGTGAAAGGGAATTCACCCCTCCACTTT	CASSRDRVKGNSPLHF
TRBJ2-3	TRBV7-2	.	TRBD2	TGTGCCAGCAGCTTAGTGACTAGCGGGGGGGCCAGAAATACGCAGTATTTT	CASSLVTSGGARNTQYF
TRBJ2-5	TRBV29-1	.	TRBD1	TGCAGCGTGGACAGGGGGCAAGAGGCCCAGTACTTC	CSVDRGQEAQYF
TRBJ1-1	TRBV27	.	TRBD1	TGTGCCAGCAGATCACCGGGACAGGGGGCAGATGAAGCTTTCTTT	CASRSPGQGADEAFF
TRBJ2-7	TRBV5-1	few	.	TGCGCCAGCAGCCGCTTATCGTTGAGGGGCCGTTTGAACTACGAGCAGTACTTC	CASSRLSLRGRLNYEQYF
TRBJ1-4	TRBV25-1	.	.	TGTGCCAGCAGTGAATTAGGGGGAGCAACTAATGAAAAACTGTTTTTT	CASSELGGATNEKLFF
TRBJ2-3	TRBV7-9	.	TRBD2	TGTGCCAGCACCGATGGCGGGGGGAGCACAGATACGCAGTATTTT	CASTDGGGSTDTQYF
TRBJ1-1	TRBV11-2	.	.	TGTGCCAGCAGCTTAGAGACAGAGAGGGGTCACACTGAAGCTTTCTTT	CASSLETERGHTEAFF
TRBJ2-2	TRBV5-1	.	TRBD2	TGCGCCAGCAGCCCGACTAGCGAGAACACCGGGGAGCTGTTTTTT	CASSPTSENTGELFF
TRBJ2-1	TRBV29-1	.	TRBD2	TGCAGCGTTGATTCCACTAGCGGGGGGCGAGGGAATGAGCAGTTCTTC	CSVDSTSGGRGNEQFF
TRBJ2-3	TRBV6-1	.	TRBD2	TGTGCCAGCAGCCCTACCCTTAGCGGGAGGAAAACAGATACGCAGTATTTT	CASSPTLSGRKTDTQYF
TRBJ1-2	TRBV5-5	few	.	TGTGCCAGCAGCTTGATTCCGGACAACTATGGCTACACCTTC	CASSLIPDNYGYTF
TRBJ1-5	TRBV10-3	.	.	TGTGCCATCAGGAACGACAGTAGCAATCAGTACCAGCATTTT	CAIRNDSSNQYQHF